These 10 T cell receptor beta chains were sequenced from one sample in a study of T cells in localized non-small cell lung cancer. Using immunoSEQ multiplex PCR, the repertoire was profiled, and TCRdb retains in-frame clones only, with some absent. Among some 19,000 clones, roughly 83% were seen once, and the ten largest hold 2.4%. Sequenced material: peripheral blood, taken before any cancer treatment. The origin of the receptors is a man aged 35 to 70 with stage I lung adenocarcinoma.

The chain has TRBV7-3 and TRBJ2-3, with 9 bases that match TRBD2. Germline V gives CDR1 SGHTA, CDR2 FQGTGA. The CDR3 extends over 20 amino acids. Unmatched junction bases numbered 20, after V lost 1 base and J lost 6 bases. The CDR3 nucleotides are TGTGCCAGCAGCTTAAAAGGGTGGCAGAGTGGGGCGGGAGGGCCGGATACGCAGTATTTT. Residues: CASSLKGWQSGAGGPDTQYF.

This chain connects TRBV15 to TRBJ2-3; 11 bases agree with TRBD2. This CDR3 spans 19 amino acids. V shed 2 bases, J shed 1 base, and the junction held 11 bases outside the gene matches. The V gene's germline CDR1 is LNHNV and CDR2 YYDKDF (reference sequence). CDR3 in amino acids: CATSRSLAGGSFGTDTQYF. CDR3 coding DNA: TGTGCCACCAGCAGATCCCTAGCGGGAGGTAGTTTTGGCACAGATACGCAGTATTTT.

The chain is built from TRBV7-8 and TRBJ2-7; no firm D call. Deletions cut 4 bases from V and 3 bases from J, with 13 bases between. From germline, CDR1 is SGHVS and CDR2 FQNEAQ. The CDR3 loop spans 14 amino acids. CDR3 bases: TGTGCCAGCAGCTCCGGTGGGCGAGGCTACGAGCAGTACTTC. Protein: CASSSGGRGYEQYF.

V gene TRBV28 combines with J gene TRBJ2-2, with 9 bases lining up with TRBD2. The CDR3 spans 15 residues. Germline CDR1 reads MDHEN; CDR2 reads SYDVKM. The V gene end was trimmed by 5 bases and the J gene end by 0 bases; junction bases not matched to a gene: 1. CDR3 sequence: CASSRTSANTGELFF. The CDR3 coding sequence is TGTGCCAGCAGTCGGACTAGCGCGAACACCGGGGAGCTGTTTTTT.

The chain employs TRBV5-5 and TRBJ1-1; D is perhaps TRBD1 (5 bases). Germline CDR1 SGHKS, CDR2 YYEKEE (reference sequence). With 6 bases removed from V and 1 base from J, the gap between germline ends came to 10 bases. The CDR3 totals 13 residues. CDR3 loop: CASTSGTNTEAFF. The CDR3 region has the DNA TGTGCCAGCACCTCGGGGACGAACACTGAAGCTTTCTTT.

The CDR3 coding sequence is TGTGCCAGCAGTGATAAGGGACTAGCGGGGGAGACCCAGTACTTC. Amino acid sequence: CASSDKGLAGETQYF. The J gene is TRBJ2-5, the V gene TRBV2, with 13 bases matching TRBD2. The J segment lost 5 bases and the V segment lost 3 bases, leaving 3 bases of the junction unmatched. This CDR3 is 15 amino acids long. Germline CDR1 is SNHLY and CDR2 is FYNNEI.

This chain links TRBV4-1 with TRBJ1-5; D remains unclear. CDR1 is MGHRA, CDR2 YSYEKL, per germline. The CDR3 is 14 amino acids. Deletions cut 3 bases from V and 7 bases from J, with 13 bases between. This CDR3 is CASSHGRLRQPQHF. DNA of the CDR3: TGCGCCAGCAGCCATGGGAGGCTGCGGCAGCCCCAGCATTTT.

The chain links TRBV6-6 to TRBJ2-7; D gene unclear. The CDR3 is 14 amino acids. V dropped 6 bases and J dropped 2 bases, with 14 bases sitting between them. Germline lookup yields CDR1 MNHNY and CDR2 SVGAGI (reference sequence). The CDR3 DNA reads TGTGCCAGCAGAGCCGAGACGGCAGCCTACGAGCAGTACTTC. Its translation is CASRAETAAYEQYF.

The gene calls are TRBV9 and TRBJ2-3, with a tentative D call TRBD2 (6 bases). The germline V and J ends were trimmed by 0 bases and 2 bases, with 10 bases remaining between them. The CDR3 consists of 15 residues. CDR1 and CDR2 (germline): SGDLS, YYNGEE. The DNA of the CDR3 is TGTGCCAGCAGCGTAGAAGGGAGGTCCACAGATACGCAGTATTTT. Translated: CASSVEGRSTDTQYF.

The J gene is TRBJ2-2, the V gene TRBV7-6; D remains unclear. The CDR3 extends over 13 amino acids. V lost 1 base and J 6 bases, leaving 6 bases between the germline ends. Germline CDR1 and CDR2: SGHVS and FNYEAQ. CDR3 loop: CASSLDFAGELFF. CDR3 coding DNA: TGTGCCAGCAGCTTAGACTTTGCCGGGGAGCTGTTTTTT.